The 20 T cell receptor beta chains below were found in one sample sequenced in a study of lung T cells in sarcoidosis with Löfgren's syndrome. One entry per CDR3 protein results from TCRdb running MiXCR on the reads. This table holds tens of thousands of distinct CDR3 sequences, around 21% found once. Sequencing was performed on CD4+ T cells from PBMCs. The receptor set was obtained from a human donor with sarcoidosis (Löfgren's syndrome or another form), or a control subject (not recorded which).

This clonotype was recorded many times. The rearrangement uses TRBV27 and TRBJ1-5; TRBD1 is a possible D gene (5 bases). The CDR3 contains 14 residues. With 4 bases removed from V and 5 bases from J, the gap between germline ends came to 12 bases. CDR1 and CDR2 from the germline V gene are MNHEY and SMNVEV (reference sequence). CDR3 sequence reads: CASSSRQPDQPQHF. CDR3 coding DNA: TGTGCCAGCAGTTCCCGACAGCCCGATCAGCCCCAGCATTTT.

This clonotype was picked up a small number of times. This chain connects TRBV28 to TRBJ1-5, with 8 bases that match TRBD1. J gave up 2 bases and V 6 bases, and 9 bases lay outside the gene matches. The CDR3 loop spans 16 amino acids. CDR1 is MDHEN and CDR2 is SYDVKM in the germline V gene. CDR3 nucleotides: TGTGCCAGCAGCCATGACAGGGGCAACGGCAATCAGCCCCAGCATTTT. Translation: CASSHDRGNGNQPQHF.

Of note for this clonotype: This may stem from a read error, because a much larger clone lies one nucleotide away. The chain carries TRBV3-1 and TRBJ1-5, with 7 positions matching TRBD1. Germline lookup yields CDR1 LGHDT and CDR2 YNNKEL (reference sequence). The CDR3 is 17 amino acids. The V gene end was trimmed by 8 bases and the J gene end by 0 bases; junction bases not matched to a gene: 13. The CDR3 here is CASGKGQTPYSNQPQHF. In DNA form, the CDR3 reads TGTGCCAGCGGCAAGGGACAGACTCCTTATAGCAATCAGCCCCAGCATTTT.

This clonotype was recorded at least ten times. The chain links TRBV27 to TRBJ2-2, with D uncertain. Per germline, CDR1 MNHEY and CDR2 SMNVEV (reference sequence). The V end lost 2 bases, the J end lost 0 bases, and 4 bases lay between the germline ends. The CDR3 is made up of 14 amino acids. CDR3 DNA: TGTGCCAGCAGTTTACCCACGAACACCGGGGAGCTGTTTTTT. Its protein is CASSLPTNTGELFF.

J is TRBJ2-5 and V is TRBV19, with TRBD2 identical over 10 bases. The V gene's germline CDR1 is LNHDA and CDR2 SQIVND (reference sequence). This CDR3 has 13 amino acids. The V gene end was trimmed by 5 bases and the J gene end by 5 bases; junction bases not matched to a gene: 2. The CDR3 protein is CASSGTSVETQYF. In DNA form, the CDR3 reads TGTGCCAGTAGTGGGACTAGCGTGGAGACCCAGTACTTC.

The sample holds many counts of this clonotype. The chain employs TRBV28 and TRBJ1-5, with D unresolved. Trimming took off 6 bases at V and 5 bases at J, with 14 bases between the two ends. Germline values: CDR1 MDHEN, CDR2 SYDVKM. There are 14 residues in the CDR3. In DNA form, the CDR3 reads TGTGCCAGCAGCCCCGCACGCCCGTATCAGCCCCAGCATTTT. It encodes CASSPARPYQPQHF.

This clonotype was recorded many times. V usage is TRBV6-1 and J usage is TRBJ1-1; 8 bases align to TRBD1. V gave up 6 bases and J gave up 5 bases; unmatched junction bases: 8. This CDR3 is built from 14 residues. In germline, CDR1 is MNHNS, CDR2 SASEGT. As DNA, the CDR3 is TGTGCCAGCAGCCGAGACAGGGGTGGAACTGAAGCTTTCTTT. This translates into CASSRDRGGTEAFF.

The sample holds many counts of this clonotype. The chain links TRBV28 to TRBJ2-7; D not certain. Germline V lookup: CDR1 MDHEN, CDR2 SYDVKM. This CDR3 has 13 amino acids. Trimming took 2 bases from V and 2 from J, leaving 7 bases between them. The CDR3 loop is CASSLVNTYEQYV. In DNA form, the CDR3 reads TGTGCCAGCAGTTTAGTGAATACCTACGAGCAGTACGTC.

At least ten counts were recorded for this clonotype. The V call is TRBV15, the J call TRBJ1-5; D not certain. V lost 0 bases to trimming and J lost 4 bases, with 13 bases between them. The CDR3 spans 16 residues. The V gene's germline CDR1 is LNHNV and CDR2 YYDKDF (reference sequence). The CDR3 coding sequence is TGTGCCACCAGCAGAGATGTTACCCAAAGGAATCAGCCCCAGCATTTT. Its protein product is CATSRDVTQRNQPQHF. Supplemented by reference TRBV15 and TRBJ1-5, the full variable domain reads DAMVIQNPRYQVTQFGKPVTLSCSQTLNHNVMYWYQQKSSQAPKLLFHYYDKDFNNEADTPDNFQSRRPNTSFCFLDIRSPGLGDTAMYLCATSRDVTQRNQPQHFGDGTRLSIL.

The chain joins TRBV3-1 to TRBJ1-2; TRBD1 agrees at 10 bases. Germline V gives CDR1 LGHDT, CDR2 YNNKEL (reference sequence). The CDR3 has 15 amino acids. The J segment lost 4 bases and the V segment lost 4 bases, leaving 6 bases of the junction unmatched. The CDR3 loop reads CASSLRDRGGYGYTF. The CDR3 bases are TGTGCCAGCAGCCTCCGGGACAGGGGCGGCTATGGCTACACCTTC.

On this clonotype itself: This clone may be a read error of a much larger clone one base away. The chain recombines TRBV5-1 with TRBJ2-5, with D possibly matching TRBD1 (6 bases). In germline, CDR1 is SGHRS, CDR2 YFSETQ. The CDR3 has 15 amino acids. V dropped 4 bases and J dropped 2 bases, with 15 bases sitting between them. CDR3 sequence (DNA): TGCGCCAGCAGCCGGTCAGGGGTCCTACAAGAGACCCAGTACTTC. It yields the protein CASSRSGVLQETQYF.

The sample holds a few counts of this clonotype. The chain uses TRBV29-1 and TRBJ2-1; TRBD1 matches at 8 bases. The CDR3 has 12 amino acids. Germline-derived CDR1 and CDR2 are SQVTM and ANQGSEA. The V segment lost 7 bases and the J segment 7 bases; nucleotides outside the gene matches: 6. CDR3 protein: CSAEQGGNEQFF. The CDR3 nucleotides are TGCAGCGCGGAACAGGGGGGAAATGAGCAGTTCTTC.

This clonotype has at least ten counts. This sequence joins TRBV27 and TRBJ2-3, with a tentative D call TRBD2 (5 bases). Deletions cut 6 bases from V and 2 bases from J, with 12 bases between. The germline CDR1 and CDR2 sequences are MNHEY and SMNVEV (reference sequence). The CDR3 runs 14 residues. The CDR3 spells CASRPRVITDTQYF. The CDR3 DNA reads as TGTGCCAGCAGGCCGCGGGTAATCACAGATACGCAGTATTTT.

At least ten counts were recorded for this clonotype. The gene calls are TRBV12-3 or TRBV12-4 and TRBJ1-4; D call uncertain. The CDR3 is 13 residues long. The V gene lost 1 base and the J gene lost 8 bases, with 8 bases spanning the gap. Written as DNA, the CDR3 is TGTGCCAGCAGTTTAGACCGAAGAGAAAAACTGTTTTTT. Amino acids: CASSLDRREKLFF.

This clonotype was counted ten times or more. The V gene is TRBV6-1, the J gene TRBJ2-1; D is ambiguous. The CDR3 is 14 residues long. V was cut by 6 bases and J by 3 bases, with 12 bases left in between. Per germline, CDR1 MNHNS and CDR2 SASEGT. In nucleotides, the CDR3 is TGTGCCAGCAGCAATCGGGCCCTCTACAATGAGCAGTTCTTC. Its protein product is CASSNRALYNEQFF.

This clonotype has ten or more counts. The rearrangement joins TRBV27 to TRBJ2-5, with D perhaps matching TRBD1 (5 bases). Germline V gene lookup returns CDR1 MNHEY and CDR2 SMNVEV (reference sequence). V shed 0 bases and J shed 3 bases, with 8 bases lying between them. There are 14 residues in the CDR3. CDR3 DNA: TGTGCCAGCAGTTTATCTAAGGGGAAAGAGACCCAGTACTTC. This sequence encodes CASSLSKGKETQYF.

A word on this clonotype: Being one base from a much bigger clone, this may be a read error. The chain is built from TRBV7-9 and TRBJ1-2; D call uncertain. The germline V and J ends were trimmed by 7 bases and 9 bases, with 18 bases remaining between them. Germline V gives CDR1 SEHNR, CDR2 FQNEAQ (reference sequence). The CDR3 is 13 residues long. CDR3 region: CASTEDGGYSYTF. DNA for the CDR3: TGTGCCAGCACCGAAGATGGAGGGTATAGCTACACCTTC.

V and J are TRBV28 and TRBJ2-7; 7 bases align to TRBD1. Germline V gives CDR1 MDHEN, CDR2 SYDVKM. Germline trimming cut 4 bases from V and 9 bases from J; bases unmatched to any gene: 18. CDR3 length: 16 amino acids. In nucleotides, the CDR3 is TGTGCCAGCAGTTCCCCTTCGAACAGGGGAGTCGGTGGGCAGTACTTC. Its protein is CASSSPSNRGVGGQYF. Looking up the rest from reference TRBV28 and TRBJ2-7 gives the full variable domain: DVKVTQSSRYLVKRTGEKVFLECVQDMDHENMFWYRQDPGLGLRLIYFSYDVKMKEKGDIPEGYSVSREKKERFSLILESASTNQTSMYLCASSSPSNRGVGGQYFGPGTRLTVT.

Many counts were recorded for this clonotype. This chain uses TRBV2 with TRBJ1-1; 7 positions agree with TRBD1. The germline gives CDR1 SNHLY, CDR2 FYNNEI. After removal of 4 bases from V and 2 bases from J, the junction contained 7 bases not matched to a gene. CDR3 length equals 15 residues. CDR3 amino acids: CASSGTGIVNTEAFF. CDR3 nucleotide sequence: TGTGCCAGCAGTGGGACAGGCATAGTAAACACTGAAGCTTTCTTT.

This clonotype was seen ten or more times. The chain combines TRBV3-1 with TRBJ1-1; D possibly corresponds to TRBD1 (6 bases). In germline, CDR1 is LGHDT, CDR2 YNNKEL (reference sequence). The CDR3 is 16 residues long. The V gene lost 6 bases and the J gene lost 1 base, with 18 bases spanning the gap. The DNA of the CDR3 is TGTGCCAGCAGGCTCCGAGGGGGAGGGGCGAACACTGAAGCTTTCTTT. As protein: CASRLRGGGANTEAFF.